These T cell receptor beta chains were read from a single sample in a study of cytomegalovirus exposure and HLA in healthy donors. The assay was immunoSEQ multiplex PCR, and TCRdb's table has in-frame clones only and misses some. This table has around 150,000 clones, 80% to 90% appearing once. The sample taken for sequencing was PBMCs. The origin of the receptors is a woman aged 18 to 35 in good health and CMV-seropositive. The conserved cysteine and the conserved F or W are not part of the CDR3 here.

CDR3aa: ASSLSRTGRATGHYEQY
j_gene: TRBJ2-7
v_gene: TRBV27

CDR3aa: ASSGGGQETQY
j_gene: TRBJ2-5
v_gene: TRBV5-1

CDR3aa: ASMTGSYNSPLH
j_gene: TRBJ1-6
v_gene: TRBV19

CDR3aa: ASRGTGKVGEAF
j_gene: TRBJ1-1
v_gene: TRBV25-1

CDR3aa: ASRRIYEQY
j_gene: TRBJ2-7
v_gene: TRBV5-5

CDR3aa: ASSLDRDYYGYT
j_gene: TRBJ1-2
v_gene: TRBV7-2

CDR3aa: ASRKAGGVNTEAF
j_gene: TRBJ1-1
v_gene: TRBV5-1

CDR3aa: ASSVTGGVKNIQY
j_gene: TRBJ2-4
v_gene: TRBV7-9

CDR3aa: ASSAERETEAF
j_gene: TRBJ1-1
v_gene: TRBV2

CDR3aa: ASSSGDINEKLF
j_gene: TRBJ1-4
v_gene: TRBV5-1

CDR3aa: AISEGRTPTGELF
j_gene: TRBJ2-2
v_gene: TRBV10-3

CDR3aa: ASSLVVGGDYT
j_gene: TRBJ1-2
v_gene: TRBV5-6

CDR3aa: ASSQDPSGLYEQY
j_gene: TRBJ2-7
v_gene: TRBV4-1

CDR3aa: ATKTDHTDTQY
j_gene: TRBJ2-3
v_gene: TRBV10-3

CDR3aa: ASSSTGTGAQF
j_gene: TRBJ2-1
v_gene: TRBV7-7

CDR3aa: ASSLGRPEAF
j_gene: TRBJ1-1
v_gene: TRBV11-2

CDR3aa: ASSLGRWGRNTEAF
j_gene: TRBJ1-1
v_gene: TRBV7-2

CDR3aa: ASSRASGSWGSYEQY
j_gene: TRBJ2-7
v_gene: TRBV27

CDR3aa: ASSLPGLAGGPGTDTQY
j_gene: TRBJ2-3
v_gene: TRBV4-1

CDR3aa: ASSPWQAGTEAF
j_gene: TRBJ1-1
v_gene: TRBV19

CDR3aa: ASSYIQGDRRNEQF
j_gene: TRBJ2-1
v_gene: TRBV6-5

CDR3aa: ASSEYGYEQY
j_gene: TRBJ2-7
v_gene: TRBV25-1

CDR3aa: ASTYGNEQF
j_gene: TRBJ2-1
v_gene: TRBV6-5

CDR3aa: ASSFRDRSYGYT
j_gene: TRBJ1-2
v_gene: TRBV5-4

CDR3aa: ASSFLGGLNYNEQF
j_gene: TRBJ2-1
v_gene: TRBV27

CDR3aa: ASSGSGQETQY
j_gene: TRBJ2-5
v_gene: TRBV5-1

CDR3aa: ASSEISERDWSYEQY
j_gene: TRBJ2-7
v_gene: TRBV6-1